The rows below give T cell receptor beta chains drawn from one sample of a study of blood T cell repertoires in COVID-19. Here immunoSEQ multiplex PCR was the method, and the copy in TCRdb shows in-frame clones only, minus some. The table shows some 390,000 clones, with around 89% occurring only once. The sample was peripheral blood. These receptors were taken from a woman aged 40 to 50 with COVID-19, enrolled during active disease. The CDR3 runs from the conserved cysteine through the conserved F or W. Fields, in order: V gene, clone size, J gene, CDR3 protein. A row's size may be missing; if present it is once, few, many or a size class.

v_gene: TRBV7-9; abundance: few; j_gene: TRBJ2-2; CDR3aa: CASSSTTGTGNTGELFF
v_gene: TRBV5-1; abundance: .; j_gene: TRBJ1-4; CDR3aa: CASSLVGSPNEKLFF
v_gene: TRBV27; abundance: .; j_gene: TRBJ2-1; CDR3aa: CASSLWRSRGNNEQFF
v_gene: TRBV24-1; abundance: few; j_gene: TRBJ1-5; CDR3aa: CATLTRTGGGDSNQPQHF
v_gene: TRBV29-1; abundance: .; j_gene: TRBJ2-3; CDR3aa: CSVRQGADTQYF
v_gene: TRBV24-1; abundance: .; j_gene: TRBJ1-2; CDR3aa: CATSDESRGRVSGYTF
v_gene: TRBV5-8; abundance: .; j_gene: TRBJ2-1; CDR3aa: CASSNRLQFSYNEQFF
v_gene: TRBV24-1; abundance: .; j_gene: TRBJ1-5; CDR3aa: CATSDPSWEGNQPQHF
v_gene: TRBV7-6; abundance: .; j_gene: TRBJ2-7; CDR3aa: CASSLAGTYEQYF
v_gene: TRBV27; abundance: .; j_gene: TRBJ1-1; CDR3aa: CASSSRQGWGEAFF
v_gene: TRBV7-8; abundance: .; j_gene: TRBJ1-2; CDR3aa: CASSLVAGLGYTF
v_gene: TRBV5-4; abundance: few; j_gene: TRBJ1-1; CDR3aa: CASSLVQGTTEAFF
v_gene: TRBV7-9; abundance: .; j_gene: TRBJ1-1; CDR3aa: CASSPLIGFPEAFF
v_gene: TRBV19; abundance: .; j_gene: TRBJ2-6; CDR3aa: CASSVPGQGTSGANVLTF
v_gene: TRBV28; abundance: .; j_gene: TRBJ2-7; CDR3aa: CASRLSSGRTNYEQYF